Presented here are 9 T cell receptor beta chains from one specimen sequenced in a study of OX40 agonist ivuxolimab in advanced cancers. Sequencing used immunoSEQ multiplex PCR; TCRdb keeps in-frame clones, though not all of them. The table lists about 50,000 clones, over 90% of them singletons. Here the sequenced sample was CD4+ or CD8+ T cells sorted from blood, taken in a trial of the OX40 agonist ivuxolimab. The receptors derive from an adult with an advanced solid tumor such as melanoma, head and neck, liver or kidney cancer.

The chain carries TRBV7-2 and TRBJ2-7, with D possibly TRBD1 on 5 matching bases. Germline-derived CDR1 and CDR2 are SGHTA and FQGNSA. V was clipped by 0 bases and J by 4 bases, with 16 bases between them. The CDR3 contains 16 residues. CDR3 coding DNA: TGTGCCAGCAGCTTAGCGCGACGGACACAAGTATACGAGCAGTACTTC. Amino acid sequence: CASSLARRTQVYEQYF.

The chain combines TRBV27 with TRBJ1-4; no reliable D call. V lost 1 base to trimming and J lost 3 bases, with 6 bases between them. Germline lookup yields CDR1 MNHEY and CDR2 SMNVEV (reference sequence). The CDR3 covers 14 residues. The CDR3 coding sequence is TGTGCCAGCAGTTTATGGGGATCTAATGAAAAACTGTTTTTT. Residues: CASSLWGSNEKLFF.

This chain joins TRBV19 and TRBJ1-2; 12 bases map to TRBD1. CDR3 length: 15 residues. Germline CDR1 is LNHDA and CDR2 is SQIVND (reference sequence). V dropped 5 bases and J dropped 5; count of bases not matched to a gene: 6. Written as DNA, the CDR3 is TGTGCCAGTAGTCCCGGGACAGGGGGCAGTTATGGCTACACCTTC. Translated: CASSPGTGGSYGYTF.

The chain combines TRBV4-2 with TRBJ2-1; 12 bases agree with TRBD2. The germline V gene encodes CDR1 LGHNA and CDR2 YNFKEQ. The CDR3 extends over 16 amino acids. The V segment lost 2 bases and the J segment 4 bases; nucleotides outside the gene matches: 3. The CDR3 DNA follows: TGTGCCAGCAGCCAACGAGGGACTAGCGGGTACAATGAGCAGTTCTTC. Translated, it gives CASSQRGTSGYNEQFF.

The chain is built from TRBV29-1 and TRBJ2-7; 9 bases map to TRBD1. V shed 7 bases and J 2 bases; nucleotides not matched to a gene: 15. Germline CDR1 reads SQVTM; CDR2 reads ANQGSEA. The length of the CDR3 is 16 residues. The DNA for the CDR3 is TGCAGCGCCCTCGGGGTTGAGACAGGGGGTCCCTACGAGCAGTACTTC. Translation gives CSALGVETGGPYEQYF.

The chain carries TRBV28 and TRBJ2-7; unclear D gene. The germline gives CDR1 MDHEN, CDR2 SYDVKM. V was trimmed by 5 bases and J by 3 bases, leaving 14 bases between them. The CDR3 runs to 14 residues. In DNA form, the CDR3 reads TGTGCCAGCAGTCCCCGGGTCAGCCTCTACGAGCAGTACTTC. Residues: CASSPRVSLYEQYF. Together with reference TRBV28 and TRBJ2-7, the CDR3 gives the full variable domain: DVKVTQSSRYLVKRTGEKVFLECVQDMDHENMFWYRQDPGLGLRLIYFSYDVKMKEKGDIPEGYSVSREKKERFSLILESASTNQTSMYLCASSPRVSLYEQYFGPGTRLTVT.

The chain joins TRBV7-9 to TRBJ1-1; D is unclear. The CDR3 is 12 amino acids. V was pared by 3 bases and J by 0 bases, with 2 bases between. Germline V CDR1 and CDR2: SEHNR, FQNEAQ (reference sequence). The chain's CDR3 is CASSFVNTEAFF. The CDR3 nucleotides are TGTGCCAGCAGCTTTGTGAACACTGAAGCTTTCTTT.

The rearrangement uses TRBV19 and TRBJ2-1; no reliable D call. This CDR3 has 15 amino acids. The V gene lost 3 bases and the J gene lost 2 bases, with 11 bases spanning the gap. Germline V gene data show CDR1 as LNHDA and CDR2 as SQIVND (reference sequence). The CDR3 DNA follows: TGTGCCAGTAGTATTGGAACCCTTCCCTACAATGAGCAGTTCTTC. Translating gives CASSIGTLPYNEQFF.

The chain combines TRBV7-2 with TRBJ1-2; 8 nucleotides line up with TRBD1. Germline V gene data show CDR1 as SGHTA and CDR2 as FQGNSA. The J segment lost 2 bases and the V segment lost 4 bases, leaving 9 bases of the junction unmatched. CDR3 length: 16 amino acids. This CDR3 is CASSSSRTGSNYGYTF. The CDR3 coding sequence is TGTGCCAGCAGCTCTTCACGGACAGGGTCAAACTATGGCTACACCTTC.